One and the same sample provided the 12 T cell receptor beta chains below, sequenced in a study of OX40 agonist ivuxolimab in advanced cancers. Measured with immunoSEQ multiplex PCR; TCRdb has only the in-frame clones, and not every one. In the table there are 50,000 to 70,000 clones, over 90% of which are singletons. Sequences were derived from CD4+ or CD8+ T cells sorted from blood, sampled in a trial of the OX40 agonist ivuxolimab. The receptors here all came from an adult with an advanced solid tumor such as melanoma, head and neck, liver or kidney cancer.

The chain is built from TRBV10-3 and TRBJ1-5, with a tentative D call TRBD1 (6 bases). V lost 3 bases and J lost 0, with 15 bases in between. CDR3 size: 17 residues. Germline V gene lookup returns CDR1 ENHRY and CDR2 SYGVKD. CDR3 coding DNA: TGTGCCATCAGTGACCCCGAACAGGGAAGTAGCAATCAGCCCCAGCATTTT. This sequence encodes CAISDPEQGSSNQPQHF.

The V and J genes are TRBV28 and TRBJ1-3, with D possibly TRBD1 on 5 matching bases. Germline V gives CDR1 MDHEN, CDR2 SYDVKM. The V and J ends lost 3 bases and 0 bases respectively, with 9 bases between them. CDR3 size: 15 residues. CDR3 sequence reads: CASSFGGDSGNTIYF. CDR3 nucleotides: TGTGCCAGCAGTTTTGGGGGAGACTCTGGAAACACCATATATTTT.

The chain's CDR3 is CATFGLAGATGELFF. The CDR3 region has the DNA TGTGCCACCTTCGGACTAGCGGGAGCCACCGGGGAGCTGTTTTTT. The chain recombines TRBV5-4 with TRBJ2-2, with 13 bases matching TRBD2. CDR3 length: 15 amino acids. With V trimmed by 9 bases and J by 4 bases, 6 bases remained unmatched. Per germline, CDR1 SGHNT and CDR2 YYREEE (reference sequence).

The J gene is TRBJ1-1, the V gene TRBV4-3; the D gene is possibly TRBD1 (6 bases). The CDR3 runs to 16 residues. Germline values: CDR1 LGHNA, CDR2 YSLEER. Trimming removed 0 bases at V and 3 bases at J, with 14 bases between. The CDR3, as DNA: TGCGCCAGCAGCCAAGATGGGGGGGGGCAGTACACTGAAGCTTTCTTT. It is translated as CASSQDGGGQYTEAFF.

This clone was seen a single time. J is TRBJ1-2 and V is TRBV27; D unresolved. Germline-derived CDR1 and CDR2 are MNHEY and SMNVEV (reference sequence). The CDR3 is made up of 14 amino acids. The ends were cut back, 7 bases at V and 8 bases at J, with 20 bases in the middle. The CDR3 here is CASTPSGIGDGYTF. The CDR3 DNA reads as TGTGCCAGCACCCCCTCTGGGATCGGCGACGGCTACACCTTC.

The chain couples TRBV7-2 to TRBJ2-1; 7 nucleotides line up with TRBD1. CDR1 SGHTA and CDR2 FQGNSA come from the germline V gene. The CDR3 loop spans 14 amino acids. CDR3 DNA sequence: TGTGTCTCTCAGGGGCAGGGGGCCTACAATGAGCAGTTCTTC. As protein: CVSQGQGAYNEQFF.

This chain's CDR3 is CASSPGAPEAFF. For the CDR3, the DNA is TGTGCCAGCTCACCTGGGGCTCCTGAAGCTTTCTTT. The chain combines TRBV18 with TRBJ1-1; tentatively, D is TRBD1 (5 bases). Trimming shortened V by 3 bases and J by 6 bases, and 8 bases separated the two germline ends. Germline V lookup: CDR1 KGHSH, CDR2 LQKENI. The CDR3 is made up of 12 amino acids.

This chain links TRBV28 with TRBJ2-1, with D tentatively TRBD2 (7 bases). Trimming stripped 5 bases from V and 7 bases from J, with 24 bases between. Germline CDR1 is MDHEN and CDR2 is SYDVKM. The CDR3 sequence is 17 residues long. CDR3 sequence reads: CASSPLNREGTRNEQFF. The DNA for the CDR3 is TGTGCCAGCAGTCCCCTGAACAGGGAGGGAACGCGTAATGAGCAGTTCTTC.

This clone was detected once. The rearrangement links TRBV28 to TRBJ2-7; D not resolved. Per germline, CDR1 MDHEN and CDR2 SYDVKM. V was trimmed by 6 bases and J by 2 bases, leaving 17 bases between them. The CDR3 runs to 15 residues. The CDR3, as DNA: TGTGCCAGCAGCCCCACACCCGGACGGACCTACGAGCAGTACTTC. Translated: CASSPTPGRTYEQYF.

CDR3 protein: CASSPTPTATNTGYTF. In nucleotides, the CDR3 is TGCGCCAGCAGCCCCACCCCCACCGCGACAAACACTGGCTACACCTTC. The genes are TRBV5-1 and TRBJ1-2, with D unresolved. The CDR3 is 16 residues long. Looked up from germline, CDR1 is SGHRS and CDR2 is YFSETQ. V lost 4 bases and J lost 7, with 23 bases in between.

The J gene is TRBJ1-2, the V gene TRBV4-3, with D possibly being TRBD1 (6 bases). V lost 0 bases, J lost 8 bases, and 19 bases lay in between. This CDR3 is built from 16 residues. Germline V lookup: CDR1 LGHNA, CDR2 YSLEER. The CDR3 loop is CASSQDQPGATDGYTF. The DNA for the CDR3 is TGCGCCAGCAGCCAAGATCAACCGGGGGCGACTGACGGCTACACCTTC.

The rearrangement uses TRBV11-2 and TRBJ2-2, with TRBD1 matching over 11 bases. There are 14 residues in the CDR3. The V segment lost 5 bases and the J segment 6 bases; nucleotides outside the gene matches: 2. Germline values: CDR1 SGHAT, CDR2 FQNNGV. The CDR3 DNA reads as TGTGCCAGCAGCGCGGGACAGGGGGCCGGGGAGCTGTTTTTT. Translated: CASSAGQGAGELFF.